This T cell receptor (beta chain) was captured in a study of tumor and adjacent non-tumor tissue in lung cancer. Study summary: Patients comprised 12 adenocarcinoma, 2 squamous cell carcinoma and 1 small cell lung cancer. Stage I to III disease affected ten to eleven men and about five women aged about 30 to 85.

The library came from three nested PCR rounds adapted from ARM-PCR protocols. From the multiplex PCR reads, TCRdb called clonotypes with MiXCR, one entry per CDR3 protein. The table includes about 200,000 distinct CDR3 sequences, approximately 74% detected once. The template was RNA from unsorted bulk tissue. The CDR3 consists of 16 residues. V lost 5 bases and J 7 bases, leaving 20 bases between the germline ends. Germline V gene data show CDR1 as SGHAT and CDR2 as FQNNGV. This clonotype was observed a handful of times. Its target is not known. General study results and limits: Significantly higher TCR diversity was found in tumor than normal lung. Higher tumor TCR diversity was associated with shorter survival.

Sequencing used lung tumor tissue. The TCR was taken from a man in his sixties with non-small cell lung cancer. The chain carries TRBV11-2 and TRBJ2-2, with D unresolved. CDR3 amino acids: CASSPLGRITSGELFF. The CDR3 region has the DNA TGTGCCAGCAGCCCCCTGGGCCGGATCACCAGCGGGGAGCTGTTTTTT.